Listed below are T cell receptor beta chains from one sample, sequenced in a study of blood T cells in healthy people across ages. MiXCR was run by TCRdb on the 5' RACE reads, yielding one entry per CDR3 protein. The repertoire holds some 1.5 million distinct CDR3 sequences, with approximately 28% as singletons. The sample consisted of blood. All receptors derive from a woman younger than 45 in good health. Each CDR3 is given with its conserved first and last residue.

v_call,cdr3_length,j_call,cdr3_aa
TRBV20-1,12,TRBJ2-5,CSALADQETQYF
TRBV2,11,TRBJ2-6,CASSEANALTF
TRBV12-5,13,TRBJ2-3,CASGLGEGDTQYF
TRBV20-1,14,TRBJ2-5,CSARDGAAQETQYF
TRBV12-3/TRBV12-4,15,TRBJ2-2,CASKMDSLNTGELFF
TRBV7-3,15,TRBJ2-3,CASSLSVTPTDTQYF
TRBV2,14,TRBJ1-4,CASSEALMNGKLFF
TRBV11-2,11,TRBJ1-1,CASSLKHGAFF
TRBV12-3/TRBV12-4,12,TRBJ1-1,CASSRDRTEAFF
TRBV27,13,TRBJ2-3,CASSLLLRDTQYF
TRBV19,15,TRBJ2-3,CASRKQGEITDTQYF
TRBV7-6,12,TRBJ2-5,CASSALGETRYF
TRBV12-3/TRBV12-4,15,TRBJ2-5,CASSRGRQGRETQYF
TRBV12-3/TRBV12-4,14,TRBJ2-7,CASSLGISLAEQYF
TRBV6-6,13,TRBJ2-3,CASSYQSPDTQYF
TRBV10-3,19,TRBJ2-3,CAISAVRDRVNPLTDTRYF
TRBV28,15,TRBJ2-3,CASSLPRTGLDTQYF
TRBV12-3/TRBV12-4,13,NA,CASTRDGNYEQYF
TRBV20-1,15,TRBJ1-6,CSAIGGGIGNSPLHF
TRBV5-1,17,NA,CASSLETAGASYNEQYF
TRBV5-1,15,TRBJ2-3,CASSLVGGDTDTQYF
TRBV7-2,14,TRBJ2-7,CASSKLAGGPQQYF
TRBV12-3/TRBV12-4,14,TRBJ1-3,CASRGTGSGNTIYF
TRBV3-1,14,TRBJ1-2,CASSQEGIISRYTF
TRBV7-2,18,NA,CASSHRKPGTGADYEQYF
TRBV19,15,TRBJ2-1,CASSLRTSSFYEQFF
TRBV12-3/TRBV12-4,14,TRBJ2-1,CASRRLAGHNEQFF
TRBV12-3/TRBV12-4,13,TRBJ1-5,CASSLAYNQPQHF
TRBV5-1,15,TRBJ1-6,CASSPGGGEDSPLHF
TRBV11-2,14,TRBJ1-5,CASSLTGVYQPQHF
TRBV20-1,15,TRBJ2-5,CSAREGTEVGETQYF
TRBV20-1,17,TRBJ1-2,CSARENHRDPTNYGYTF
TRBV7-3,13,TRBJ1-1,CASKWGQNTEAFF
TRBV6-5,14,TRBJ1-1,CASSSVILNTEAFF
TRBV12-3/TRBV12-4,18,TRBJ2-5,CASSLAGLAGGQRETQYF